These 14 T cell receptor beta chains were all obtained from the same sample, sequenced in a study of T cells in tumors and immune-related adverse events (dated by TCRdb to about 2021). The treatment or condition label of this sample denotes: nivolumab (PD-1 blockade) given before sampling. The protocol used for the library was the immunoSEQ multiplex PCR assay. TCRdb retrieved this table from immuneACCESS and kept in-frame rearrangements only. Not all clones are present; in checked studies, unresolved V genes account for under half, and no reason is known for the remainder. The sample table lists fewer than 25,000 clones, 80% to 95% of them with a count of one. 1.3% of the sample rests with the top ten. The source was lymph node tissue, collected from a patient treated with anti-PD-1 therapy. Source of these receptors: a female donor with metastatic renal cell carcinoma.

This clone was seen once. V usage is TRBV28 and J usage is TRBJ1-3; 11 nucleotides line up with TRBD1. CDR3 length: 16 amino acids. Losses at the gene ends were 6 bases for V and 2 bases for J; bases not matched to a gene: 6. The V gene's germline CDR1 is MDHEN and CDR2 SYDVKM. This chain's CDR3 is CASSQGQGATGNTIYF. CDR3 coding DNA: TGTGCCAGCAGCCAAGGACAGGGGGCCACTGGAAACACCATATATTTT.

This clone was seen a single time. This CDR3 is CASSFVAGSKTQYF. As DNA, the CDR3 is TGTGCCAGCAGTTTCGTAGCAGGGAGTAAGACCCAGTACTTC. The gene calls are TRBV27 and TRBJ2-5; either TRBD1 or TRBD2 may supply D (5 bases each). V lost 3 bases and J lost 6, with 14 bases in between. Germline V lookup: CDR1 MNHEY, CDR2 SMNVEV (reference sequence). The CDR3 spans 14 residues.

J is TRBJ1-4 and V is TRBV19, with TRBD1 as a possible D gene (6 bases). CDR1 and CDR2 (germline): LNHDA, SQIVND (reference sequence). The V and J ends lost 6 bases and 8 bases respectively, with 16 bases between them. The CDR3 covers 14 residues. Written as DNA, the CDR3 is TGTGCCAGTAGCCACGGGGGGGCTTCGGAAAAACTGTTTTTT. This translates into CASSHGGASEKLFF.

This clone was counted a few times. This sequence joins TRBV11-2 and TRBJ1-2; D remains unclear. Germline V lookup: CDR1 SGHAT, CDR2 FQNNGV. The CDR3 extends over 12 amino acids. Trimming shortened V by 1 base and J by 6 bases, and 6 bases separated the two germline ends. In DNA, the CDR3 is TGTGCCAGCAGCTTAGGACGAGATGGCTACACCTTC. It encodes CASSLGRDGYTF.

The CDR3 region has the DNA TGTGCCAGCAGCCCCACGGGACTTTCCGAGCAGTTCTTC. Protein product: CASSPTGLSEQFF. The chain uses TRBV7-2 and TRBJ2-1, with a possible D match to TRBD2 (6 bases). V was clipped by 5 bases and J by 10 bases, with 15 bases between them. The CDR3 runs to 13 residues. CDR1 SGHTA and CDR2 FQGNSA come from the germline V gene. Drawing the rest from reference TRBV7-2 and TRBJ2-1, the complete variable domain is GAGVSQSPSNKVTEKGKDVELRCDPISGHTALYWYRQSLGQGLEFLIYFQGNSAPDKSGLPSDRFSAERTGGSVSTLTIQRTQQEDSAVYLCASSPTGLSEQFFGPGTRLTVL.

This chain joins TRBV18 and TRBJ1-4; a possible D gene is TRBD1 (5 bases). With 4 bases removed from V and 1 base from J, the gap between germline ends came to 10 bases. Looked up from germline, CDR1 is KGHSH and CDR2 is LQKENI. This CDR3 region has 15 residues. DNA for the CDR3: TGTGCCAGCTCACAGAGACAGAAAACTAATGAAAAACTGTTTTTT. This sequence encodes CASSQRQKTNEKLFF.

The rearrangement links TRBV6-5 to TRBJ2-4, with TRBD1 matching over 9 bases. With 6 bases clipped from V and 8 bases from J, the junction kept 8 bases outside the gene matches. Germline V gives CDR1 MNHEY, CDR2 SVGAGI. This CDR3 spans 14 amino acids. As DNA, the CDR3 is TGTGCCAGCAGAGGTGACAGGGGGGTTGACATTCAGTACTTC. This translates into CASRGDRGVDIQYF.

A few counts support this clone. The chain carries TRBV27 and TRBJ2-7; 12 bases match TRBD1. Trimming took 3 bases from V and 6 from J; bases not matched to a gene: 6. The CDR3 spans 15 residues. Germline V gives CDR1 MNHEY, CDR2 SMNVEV (reference sequence). Here the CDR3 DNA reads TGTGCCAGCAGTTTCGGGACAGGGGGCTTGGGCGAGCAGTACTTC. This sequence encodes CASSFGTGGLGEQYF.

The V and J genes are TRBV4-2 and TRBJ2-3; 8 positions match TRBD2. With V trimmed by 4 bases and J by 2 bases, 11 bases remained unmatched. Germline CDR1 reads LGHNA; CDR2 reads YNFKEQ. The CDR3 runs to 17 residues. The CDR3 DNA follows: TGTGCCAGCAGCCCCAGGGTGATAGCGGGGTACACAGATACGCAGTATTTT. The encoded protein is CASSPRVIAGYTDTQYF.

In this sample, this clone turned up once. V usage is TRBV6-5 and J usage is TRBJ2-3; D gene unclear. V lost 0 bases and J lost 2, with 9 bases in between. The CDR3 extends over 15 amino acids. Per germline, CDR1 MNHEY and CDR2 SVGAGI. The CDR3 bases are TGTGCCAGCAGTTACTCGCCCGGAAACACAGATACGCAGTATTTT. Its protein is CASSYSPGNTDTQYF.

The chain uses TRBV6-1 and TRBJ2-3; D ambiguous. CDR1 MNHNS and CDR2 SASEGT come from the germline V gene. Trimming removed 7 bases from V and 2 bases from J, with 10 bases in between. This CDR3 is 13 amino acids long. CDR3 bases: TGTGCCAGCACCGGGTCCTACACAGATACGCAGTATTTT. Translation: CASTGSYTDTQYF.

V and J are TRBV27 and TRBJ2-1, with a tentative D call TRBD1 (6 bases). V lost 4 bases, J lost 5 bases, and 12 bases lay in between. Germline CDR1 and CDR2: MNHEY and SMNVEV (reference sequence). This CDR3 spans 14 amino acids. CDR3 loop: CASSSGAFNNEQFF. In nucleotides, the CDR3 is TGTGCCAGCAGTTCAGGGGCCTTCAACAATGAGCAGTTCTTC.

V is TRBV5-4 and J is TRBJ1-1, with D possibly being TRBD1 (6 bases). Deletions cut 0 bases from V and 2 bases from J, with 11 bases between. The CDR3 spans 15 residues. Germline V gives CDR1 SGHNT, CDR2 YYREEE (reference sequence). The CDR3 DNA reads as TGTGCCAGCAGCTTGGGGGGGGCGGCTAACACTGAAGCTTTCTTT. This sequence encodes CASSLGGAANTEAFF. The complete variable domain, with remaining parts taken from reference TRBV5-4 and TRBJ1-1, reads ETGVTQSPTHLIKTRGQQVTLRCSSQSGHNTVSWYQQALGQGPQFIFQYYREEENGRGNFPPRFSGLQFPNYSSELNVNALELDDSALYLCASSLGGAANTEAFFGQGTRLTVV.

The chain couples TRBV28 to TRBJ2-3, with D maybe TRBD1 (5 bases). Trimming shortened V by 2 bases and J by 1 base, and 10 bases separated the two germline ends. Germline V lookup: CDR1 MDHEN, CDR2 SYDVKM. This CDR3 region has 15 residues. CDR3 nucleotides: TGTGCCAGCAGTTTAAGGGGCAGTGGCACAGATACGCAGTATTTT. Its protein is CASSLRGSGTDTQYF.